Following are 27 T cell receptor beta chains from one sample sequenced in a study of blood T cell repertoires in COVID-19. Repertoires were generated with immunoSEQ multiplex PCR, while TCRdb's copy carries only in-frame clones and drops some. This table has fewer than 250,000 clones, 70% to 90% appearing once. Sequenced sample: peripheral blood. All receptors derive from a human donor in a cohort sampled during active COVID-19.

The J gene is TRBJ2-6, the V gene TRBV28; 7 bases match TRBD1. The germline V gene encodes CDR1 MDHEN and CDR2 SYDVKM. V trimming: 8 bases; J trimming: 4 bases; junction bases outside the gene matches: 5. This CDR3 contains 14 residues. The CDR3 sequence is CASGDRVGANVLTF. In DNA, the CDR3 is TGTGCCAGCGGTGACAGGGTCGGGGCCAACGTCCTGACTTTC.

The V call is TRBV27, the J call TRBJ1-2; 9 bases align to TRBD1. CDR1 is MNHEY and CDR2 is SMNVEV in the germline V gene (reference sequence). This CDR3 has 13 residues. After removal of 6 bases from V and 4 bases from J, the junction contained 3 bases not matched to a gene. CDR3 residues: CASRSDRGYGYTF. In DNA form, the CDR3 reads TGTGCCAGCAGATCGGACAGGGGCTATGGCTACACCTTC.

The chain employs TRBV12-3 or TRBV12-4 and TRBJ1-5; possibly TRBD1 for D (6 bases). The CDR3 extends over 13 amino acids. V lost 10 bases to trimming and J lost 1 base, with 11 bases between them. CDR3 in amino acids: CATQGTSNQPQHF. DNA for the CDR3: TGTGCCACCCAAGGGACAAGCAATCAGCCCCAGCATTTT.

The V call is TRBV5-6, the J call TRBJ1-6; maybe TRBD1 (5 bases). With 4 bases removed from V and 9 bases from J, the gap between germline ends came to 14 bases. Germline assignment: CDR1 SGHDT and CDR2 YYEEEE. The CDR3 length is 14 residues. The CDR3 DNA is TGTGCCAGCAGCCAGGGAATCGGCGCTTCACCCCTCCACTTT. Translated: CASSQGIGASPLHF.

In this sample, this clone turned up a few times. The V and J genes are TRBV3-1 (or the pseudogene TRBV3-2) and TRBJ2-1, with a weak D call TRBD1 (5 bases). Deletions cut 6 bases from V and 8 bases from J, with 14 bases between. Germline V lookup: CDR1 LGHDT, CDR2 YNNKEL (reference sequence). This CDR3 region has 13 residues. As DNA, the CDR3 is TGTGCCAGCAGGCAGGAAGGGGTTGATGAGCAGTTCTTC. Protein sequence: CASRQEGVDEQFF.

This sequence joins TRBV7-6 and TRBJ2-2, with 10 positions matching TRBD1. The CDR3 length is 15 residues. V trimming: 6 bases; J trimming: 5 bases; junction bases outside the gene matches: 6. Looked up from germline, CDR1 is SGHVS and CDR2 is FNYEAQ. Written as DNA, the CDR3 is TGTGCCAGCAGTAGGGACAGGGGCGTAACCGGGGAGCTGTTTTTT. Translation: CASSRDRGVTGELFF. Full variable domain (outside the CDR3, taken from reference TRBV7-6 and TRBJ2-2): GAGVSQSPRYKVTKRGQDVALRCDPISGHVSLYWYRQALGQGPEFLTYFNYEAQQDKSGLPNDRFSAERPEGSISTLTIQRTEQRDSAMYRCASSRDRGVTGELFFGEGSRLTVL.

DNA of the CDR3: TGTGCCAGCAGCCCGACAGGGCCTTATGGCTACACCTTC. This sequence encodes CASSPTGPYGYTF. This sequence joins TRBV2 and TRBJ1-2, with 7 bases that match TRBD1. The V and J ends lost 6 bases and 5 bases, in that order; junction bases with no gene match: 6. CDR1 and CDR2 from the germline V gene are SNHLY and FYNNEI. This CDR3 comprises 13 residues.

This clone was recorded once. The rearrangement uses TRBV7-8 and TRBJ1-4; no firm D call. The CDR3 is made up of 13 amino acids. Trimming stripped 9 bases from V and 10 bases from J, with 18 bases between. Germline V CDR1 and CDR2: SGHVS, FQNEAQ. The DNA for the CDR3 is TGTGCCAGTACCCCTGGAGGCGACGCAAAACTGTTTTTT. Amino acid sequence: CASTPGGDAKLFF.

The chain joins TRBV7-2 to TRBJ2-7, with a weak D call TRBD1 (6 bases). Trimming removed 1 base at V and 4 bases at J, with 11 bases between. The CDR3 is 14 residues long. Germline V gene lookup returns CDR1 SGHTA and CDR2 FQGNSA. CDR3 amino acids: CASSLVGAPYEQYF. CDR3 DNA: TGTGCCAGCAGCTTAGTGGGGGCGCCTTACGAGCAGTACTTC.

This sequence joins TRBV24-1 and TRBJ2-1; 12 bases line up with TRBD2. The CDR3 has 14 residues. The V gene's germline CDR1 is KGHDR and CDR2 SFDVKD. With V trimmed by 7 bases and J by 8 bases, 5 bases remained unmatched. For the CDR3, the DNA is TGTGCCACCAGATCGACTAGCGGGAGCTATGAGCAGTTCTTC. Amino acids: CATRSTSGSYEQFF.

The CDR3 DNA reads as TGTGCCAGCAGGCGACCAGGGGTGAACACTGAAGCTTTCTTT. Translation: CASRRPGVNTEAFF. V is TRBV28 and J is TRBJ1-1; a possible D gene is TRBD1 (6 bases). The CDR3 is 14 amino acids. The germline CDR1 and CDR2 sequences are MDHEN and SYDVKM. The V end lost 6 bases, the J end lost 0 bases, and 11 bases lay between the germline ends.

CDR3 residues: CASSYTAGQAYEQYF. CDR3 bases: TGTGCCAGCAGTTATACCGCGGGACAGGCCTACGAGCAGTACTTC. The J gene is TRBJ2-7, the V gene TRBV6-6; TRBD1 matches at 8 bases. Germline V CDR1 and CDR2: MNHNY, SVGAGI (reference sequence). The CDR3 length is 15 residues. Trimming at V came to 3 bases and at J to 2 bases, leaving 6 bases not matched to a gene.

The J gene is TRBJ2-7, the V gene TRBV12-3 or TRBV12-4; TRBD2 matches at 7 bases. This CDR3 region has 13 residues. The trim removed 5 bases at V and 3 bases at J, leaving 4 bases unmatched. The CDR3 nucleotides are TGTGCCAGCAGTACCGGGACTATCTACGAGCAGTACTTC. This sequence encodes CASSTGTIYEQYF.

This chain uses TRBV28 with TRBJ1-6; TRBD1 agrees at 10 bases. V lost 7 bases to trimming and J lost 9 bases; unmatched junction nucleotides: 12. Germline CDR1 MDHEN, CDR2 SYDVKM. This CDR3 comprises 16 residues. The CDR3 DNA sequence: TGTGCCAGCATTACTCCCGGGACAGGGGCTTCTTCACCCCTCCACTTT. Residues: CASITPGTGASSPLHF.

V gene TRBV5-1 combines with J gene TRBJ2-3, with 8 positions matching TRBD1. The CDR3 is made up of 15 amino acids. Germline CDR1 is SGHRS and CDR2 is YFSETQ. The J segment lost 5 bases and the V segment lost 3 bases, leaving 8 bases of the junction unmatched. In nucleotides, the CDR3 is TGCGCCAGCAGCTGGGGGACAGGAGTAGGAGATACGCAGTATTTT. Its protein product is CASSWGTGVGDTQYF.

The genes are TRBV6-1 and TRBJ2-3; 9 positions agree with TRBD2. The CDR3 covers 14 residues. Germline V CDR1 and CDR2: MNHNS, SASEGT. The trim removed 6 bases at V and 6 bases at J, leaving 7 bases unmatched. The CDR3 loop reads CASRLSRGGDTQYF. In DNA, the CDR3 is TGTGCCAGCAGATTATCGCGGGGGGGCGATACGCAGTATTTT.

The V and J genes are TRBV19 and TRBJ1-5, with TRBD1 as a possible D gene (6 bases). The CDR3 consists of 15 residues. CDR1 is LNHDA and CDR2 is SQIVND in the germline V gene (reference sequence). V was clipped by 2 bases and J by 0 bases, with 8 bases between them. The CDR3 nucleotides read TGTGCCAGTAGTATAACAGGGTATAGCAATCAGCCCCAGCATTTT. It codes for CASSITGYSNQPQHF.

This chain joins TRBV11-2 and TRBJ2-1; D remains unclear. In germline, CDR1 is SGHAT, CDR2 FQNNGV. The CDR3 runs to 16 residues. Trimming took off 0 bases at V and 2 bases at J, with 11 bases between the two ends. The CDR3 loop is CASSLDPTSTYNEQFF. The CDR3 bases are TGTGCCAGCAGCTTAGATCCCACATCAACCTACAATGAGCAGTTCTTC.

This chain's CDR3 is CASKVGSSGYGEQFF. The CDR3 bases are TGTGCCAGCAAGGTTGGATCTAGCGGGTACGGTGAGCAGTTCTTC. This chain joins TRBV6-6 and TRBJ2-1; 8 positions match TRBD2. CDR1 is MNHNY, CDR2 SVGAGI, per germline (reference sequence). The CDR3 has 15 residues. Trimming at V came to 7 bases and at J to 9 bases, leaving 14 bases not matched to a gene.

This chain joins TRBV24-1 and TRBJ2-2, with D perhaps TRBD1 (5 bases). From germline, CDR1 is KGHDR and CDR2 SFDVKD. The CDR3 spans 18 residues. V was pared by 1 base and J by 2 bases, with 16 bases between. This CDR3 reads CATSDLDSLGSNTGELFF. CDR3 nucleotides: TGTGCCACCAGTGATTTAGACAGTTTGGGATCCAACACCGGGGAGCTGTTTTTT.

The chain combines TRBV30 with TRBJ2-7; 9 bases agree with TRBD1. This CDR3 spans 14 amino acids. The germline gives CDR1 GTSNPN, CDR2 SVGIG (reference sequence). Trimming removed 1 base from V and 6 bases from J; junction bases left unmatched: 7. The CDR3 region has the DNA TGTGCCTGGAGTGGGGACAGGGTTTCAACCGAGCAGTACTTC. As protein: CAWSGDRVSTEQYF.

In nucleotides, the CDR3 is TGTGCCAGCAGCCCCGGACAGTCTCTCTACGAGCAGTACTTC. It specifies CASSPGQSLYEQYF. The chain combines TRBV3-1 (or the pseudogene TRBV3-2) with TRBJ2-7; TRBD1 might be the D (6 bases). The CDR3 has 14 residues. Trimming stripped 4 bases from V and 3 bases from J, with 13 bases between. CDR1 is LGHDT, CDR2 YNNKEL, per germline (reference sequence).

The V and J genes are TRBV7-2 and TRBJ2-1; 9 positions match TRBD1. J lost 14 bases, V lost 5 bases, and 10 bases had no gene match. The V gene's germline CDR1 is SGHTA and CDR2 FQGNSA. The CDR3 has 13 amino acids. CDR3 bases: TGTGCCAGCAGCCCCCTTCGGGACAGGGTGGAGTTCTTC. This translates into CASSPLRDRVEFF.

The V call is TRBV11-2, the J call TRBJ2-7, with 14 bases aligning to TRBD2. This CDR3 comprises 16 residues. CDR1 and CDR2 from the germline V gene are SGHAT and FQNNGV. J was trimmed by 2 bases and V by 4 bases; bases with no gene match: 4. The chain's CDR3 is CASSSGLAGGTYEQYF. CDR3 nucleotide sequence: TGTGCCAGCAGCTCAGGACTAGCGGGAGGAACCTACGAGCAGTACTTC. Full variable domain (rest looked up from reference TRBV11-2 and TRBJ2-7): EAGVAQSPRYKIIEKRQSVAFWCNPISGHATLYWYQQILGQGPKLLIQFQNNGVVDDSQLPKDRFSAERLKGVDSTLKIQPAKLEDSAVYLCASSSGLAGGTYEQYFGPGTRLTVT.

The sample holds a few counts of this clone. The chain has TRBV6-2 or TRBV6-3 and TRBJ2-7; 9 bases map to TRBD2. Germline V gives CDR1 MNHEY, CDR2 SVGEGT. Trimming at V came to 6 bases and at J to 3 bases, leaving 6 bases not matched to a gene. The CDR3 covers 14 residues. For the CDR3, the DNA is TGTGCCAGCAGCCCCCCTAGCGGGGACTACGAGCAGTACTTC. This encodes CASSPPSGDYEQYF.

V and J are TRBV19 and TRBJ1-1, with 8 bases fitting TRBD1. This CDR3 spans 15 amino acids. V lost 3 bases to trimming and J lost 5 bases; unmatched junction nucleotides: 8. CDR1 and CDR2 (germline): LNHDA, SQIVND (reference sequence). The CDR3 is CASSMQGALVTEAFF. The CDR3, as DNA: TGTGCCAGTAGTATGCAGGGGGCGTTGGTAACTGAAGCTTTCTTT.

This chain uses TRBV7-2 with TRBJ1-6, with D perhaps matching TRBD1 (5 bases). The V and J ends lost 5 bases and 6 bases respectively, with 14 bases between them. CDR3 length equals 15 residues. CDR1 is SGHTA, CDR2 FQGNSA, per germline. This CDR3 is CASSLLTGSNSPLHF. The CDR3 region has the DNA TGTGCCAGCAGCCTACTTACAGGAAGTAATTCACCCCTCCACTTT.